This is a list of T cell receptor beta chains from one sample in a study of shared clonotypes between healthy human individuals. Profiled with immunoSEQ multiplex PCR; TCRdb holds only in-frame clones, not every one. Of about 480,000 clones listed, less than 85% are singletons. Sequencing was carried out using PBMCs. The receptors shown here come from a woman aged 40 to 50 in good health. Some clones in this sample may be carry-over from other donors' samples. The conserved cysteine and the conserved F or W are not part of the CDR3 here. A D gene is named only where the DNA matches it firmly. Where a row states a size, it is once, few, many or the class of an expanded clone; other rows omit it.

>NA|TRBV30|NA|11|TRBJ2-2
AWSDKNTGELF
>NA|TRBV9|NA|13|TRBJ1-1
ASSVGVGHNTEAF
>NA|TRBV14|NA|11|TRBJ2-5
ASSQGPQETQY
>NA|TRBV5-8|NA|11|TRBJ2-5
ASSLRGEETQY
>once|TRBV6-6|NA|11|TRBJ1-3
ASSESSGNTIY
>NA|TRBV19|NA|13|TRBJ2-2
ASSILIGRTGELF
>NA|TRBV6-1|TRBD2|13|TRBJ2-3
ASTLAGAGTDTQY
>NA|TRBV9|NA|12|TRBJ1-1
ASSPIGGHTEAF
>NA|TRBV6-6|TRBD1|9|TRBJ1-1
ASSSGQGPF
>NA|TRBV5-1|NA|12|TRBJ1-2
ASSVGDGHYGYT
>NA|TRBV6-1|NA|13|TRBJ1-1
ASSDSGLMNTEAF
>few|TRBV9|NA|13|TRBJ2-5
ASSVEGSNQETQY
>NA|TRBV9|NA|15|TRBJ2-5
ASSVDDGDLRQETQY
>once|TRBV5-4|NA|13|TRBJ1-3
ASSLEERSGNTIY
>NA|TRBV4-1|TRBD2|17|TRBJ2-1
ASSPPLRTSGRLYNEQF